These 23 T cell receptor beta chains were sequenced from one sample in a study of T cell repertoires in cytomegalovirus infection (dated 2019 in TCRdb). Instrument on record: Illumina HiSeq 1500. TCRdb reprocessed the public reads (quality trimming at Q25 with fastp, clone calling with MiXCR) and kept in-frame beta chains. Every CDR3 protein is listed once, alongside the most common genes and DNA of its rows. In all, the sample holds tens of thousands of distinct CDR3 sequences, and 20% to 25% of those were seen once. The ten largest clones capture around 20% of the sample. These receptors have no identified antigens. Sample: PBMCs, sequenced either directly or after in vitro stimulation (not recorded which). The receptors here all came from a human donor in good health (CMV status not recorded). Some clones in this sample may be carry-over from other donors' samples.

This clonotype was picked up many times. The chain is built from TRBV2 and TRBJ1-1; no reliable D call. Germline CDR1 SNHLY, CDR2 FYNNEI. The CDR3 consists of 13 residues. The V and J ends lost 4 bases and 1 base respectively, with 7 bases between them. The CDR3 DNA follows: TGTGCCAGCAGTGTGATGGGGAACACTGAAGCTTTCTTT. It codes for CASSVMGNTEAFF.

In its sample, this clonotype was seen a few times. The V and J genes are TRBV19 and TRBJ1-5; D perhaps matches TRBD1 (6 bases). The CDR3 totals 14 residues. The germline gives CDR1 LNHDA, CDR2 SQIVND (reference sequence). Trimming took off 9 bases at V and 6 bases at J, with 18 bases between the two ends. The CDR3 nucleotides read TGTGCCAGCAACCCTACAGGGTTTAGTCAGCCCCAGCATTTT. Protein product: CASNPTGFSQPQHF.

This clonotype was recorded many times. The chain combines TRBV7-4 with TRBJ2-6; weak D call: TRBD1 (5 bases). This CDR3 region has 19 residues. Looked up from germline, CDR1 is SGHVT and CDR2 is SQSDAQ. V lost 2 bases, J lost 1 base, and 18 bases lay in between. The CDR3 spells CASSLWQGGPYSGANVLTF. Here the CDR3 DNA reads TGTGCCAGCAGCTTATGGCAGGGCGGTCCCTATTCTGGGGCCAACGTCCTGACTTTC. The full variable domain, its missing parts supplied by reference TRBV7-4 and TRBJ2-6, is GAGVSQSPRYKVAKRGRDVALRCDSISGHVTLYWYRQTLGQGSEVLTYSQSDAQRDKSGRPSGRFSAERPERSVSTLKIQRTEQGDSAVYLCASSLWQGGPYSGANVLTFGAGSRLTVL.

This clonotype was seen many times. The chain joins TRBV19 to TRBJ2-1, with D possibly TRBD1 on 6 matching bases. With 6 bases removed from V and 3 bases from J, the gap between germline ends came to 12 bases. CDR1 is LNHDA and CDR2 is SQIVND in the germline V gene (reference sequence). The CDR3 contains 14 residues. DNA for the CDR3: TGTGCCAGTAGCCAAGGACAGCGCTACAATGAGCAGTTCTTC. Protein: CASSQGQRYNEQFF.

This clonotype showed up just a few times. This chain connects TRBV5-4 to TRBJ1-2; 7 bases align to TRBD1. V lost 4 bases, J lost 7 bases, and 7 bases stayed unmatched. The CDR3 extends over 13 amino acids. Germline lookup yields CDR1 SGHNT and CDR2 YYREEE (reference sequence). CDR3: CASSLRQGGGYTF. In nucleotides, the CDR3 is TGTGCCAGCAGCCTTAGACAGGGTGGTGGCTACACCTTC.

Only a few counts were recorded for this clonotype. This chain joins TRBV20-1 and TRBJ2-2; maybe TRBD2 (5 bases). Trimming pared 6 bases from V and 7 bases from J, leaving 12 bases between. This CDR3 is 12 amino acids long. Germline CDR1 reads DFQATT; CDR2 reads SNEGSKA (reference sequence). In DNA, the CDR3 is TGCAGTGCCCCCGGGGTTGGCGGGGAGCTGTTTTTT. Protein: CSAPGVGGELFF.

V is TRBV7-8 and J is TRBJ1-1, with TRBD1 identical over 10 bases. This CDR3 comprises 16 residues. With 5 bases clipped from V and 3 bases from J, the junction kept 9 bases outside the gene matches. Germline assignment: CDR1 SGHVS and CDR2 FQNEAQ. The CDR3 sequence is CASSPRDRGWDTEAFF. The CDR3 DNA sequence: TGTGCCAGCAGCCCTAGGGACAGGGGATGGGACACTGAAGCTTTCTTT.

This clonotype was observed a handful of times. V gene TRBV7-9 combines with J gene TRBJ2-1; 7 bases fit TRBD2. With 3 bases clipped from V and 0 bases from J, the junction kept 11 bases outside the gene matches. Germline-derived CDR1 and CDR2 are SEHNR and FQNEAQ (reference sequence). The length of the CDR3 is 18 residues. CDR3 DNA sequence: TGTGCCAGCAGCTTCCCCTCTAGCGGTAGCAGCTCCTACAATGAGCAGTTCTTC. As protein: CASSFPSSGSSSYNEQFF.

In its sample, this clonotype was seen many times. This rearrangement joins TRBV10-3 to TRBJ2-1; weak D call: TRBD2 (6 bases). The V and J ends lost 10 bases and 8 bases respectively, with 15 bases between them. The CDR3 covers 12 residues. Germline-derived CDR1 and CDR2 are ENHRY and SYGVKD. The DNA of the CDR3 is TGTGCCACTACGCAGACTAGTCATGAGCAGTTCTTC. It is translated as CATTQTSHEQFF.

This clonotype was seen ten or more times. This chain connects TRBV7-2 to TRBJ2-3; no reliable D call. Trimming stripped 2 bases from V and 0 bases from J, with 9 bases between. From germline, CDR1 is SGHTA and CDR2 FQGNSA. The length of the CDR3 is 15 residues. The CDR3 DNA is TGTGCCAGCAGCTTAACCTTAGGAAGCACAGATACGCAGTATTTT. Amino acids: CASSLTLGSTDTQYF.

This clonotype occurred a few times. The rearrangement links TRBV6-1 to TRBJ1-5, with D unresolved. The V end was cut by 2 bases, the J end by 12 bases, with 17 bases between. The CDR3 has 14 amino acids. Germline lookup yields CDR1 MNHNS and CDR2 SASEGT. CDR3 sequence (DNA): TGTGCCAGCAGTGAATGGGGAGGCACCTCGGTCCAGCATTTT. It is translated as CASSEWGGTSVQHF.

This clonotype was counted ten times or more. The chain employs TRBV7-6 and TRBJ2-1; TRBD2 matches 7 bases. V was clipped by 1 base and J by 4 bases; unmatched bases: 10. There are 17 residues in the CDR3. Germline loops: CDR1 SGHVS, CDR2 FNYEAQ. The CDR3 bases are TGTGCCAGCAGCTTAGAGGTGGGAGGGAGAGGGTACAATGAGCAGTTCTTC. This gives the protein CASSLEVGGRGYNEQFF.

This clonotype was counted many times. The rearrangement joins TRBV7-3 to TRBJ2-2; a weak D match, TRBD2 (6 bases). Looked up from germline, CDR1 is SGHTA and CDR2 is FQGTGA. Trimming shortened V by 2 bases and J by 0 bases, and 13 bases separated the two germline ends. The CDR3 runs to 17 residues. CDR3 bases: TGTGCCAGCAGCTTAGGGCCCCGCGGGGCGAACACCGGGGAGCTGTTTTTT. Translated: CASSLGPRGANTGELFF. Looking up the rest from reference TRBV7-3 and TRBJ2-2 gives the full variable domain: GAGVSQTPSNKVTEKGKYVELRCDPISGHTALYWYRQSLGQGPEFLIYFQGTGAADDSGLPNDRFFAVRPEGSVSTLKIQRTERGDSAVYLCASSLGPRGANTGELFFGEGSRLTVL.

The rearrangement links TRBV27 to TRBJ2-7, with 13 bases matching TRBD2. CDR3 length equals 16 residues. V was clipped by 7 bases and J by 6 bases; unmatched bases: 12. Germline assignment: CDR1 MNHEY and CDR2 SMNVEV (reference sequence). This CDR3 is CASTEPGLAGFGEQYF. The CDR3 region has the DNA TGTGCCAGCACCGAACCGGGACTAGCGGGGTTTGGCGAGCAGTACTTC.

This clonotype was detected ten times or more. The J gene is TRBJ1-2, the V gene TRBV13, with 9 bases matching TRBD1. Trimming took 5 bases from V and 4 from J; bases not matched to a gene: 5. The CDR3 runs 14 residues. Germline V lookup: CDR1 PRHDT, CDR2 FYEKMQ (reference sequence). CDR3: CASSPGTGIYGYTF. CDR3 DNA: TGTGCCAGCAGCCCCGGGACAGGGATCTATGGCTACACCTTC.

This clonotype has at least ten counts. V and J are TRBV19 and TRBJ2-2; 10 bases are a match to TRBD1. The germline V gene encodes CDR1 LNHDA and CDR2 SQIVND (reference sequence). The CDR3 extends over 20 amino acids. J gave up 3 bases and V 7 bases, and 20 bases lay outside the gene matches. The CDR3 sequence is CASKPSPGQGTSLDTGELFF. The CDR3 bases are TGTGCCAGTAAACCGAGCCCGGGACAGGGGACTAGTTTGGACACCGGGGAGCTGTTTTTT. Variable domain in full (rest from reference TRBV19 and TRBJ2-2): DGGITQSPKYLFRKEGQNVTLSCEQNLNHDAMYWYRQDPGQGLRLIYYSQIVNDFQKGDIAEGYSVSREKKESFPLTVTSAQKNPTAFYLCASKPSPGQGTSLDTGELFFGEGSRLTVL.

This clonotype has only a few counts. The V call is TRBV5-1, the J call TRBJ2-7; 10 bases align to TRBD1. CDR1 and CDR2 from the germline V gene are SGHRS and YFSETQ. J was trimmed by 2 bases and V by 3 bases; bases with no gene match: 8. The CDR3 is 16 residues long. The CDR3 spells CASSYPDRGSPYEQYF. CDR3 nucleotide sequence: TGCGCCAGCAGCTATCCGGACAGGGGGTCCCCCTACGAGCAGTACTTC.

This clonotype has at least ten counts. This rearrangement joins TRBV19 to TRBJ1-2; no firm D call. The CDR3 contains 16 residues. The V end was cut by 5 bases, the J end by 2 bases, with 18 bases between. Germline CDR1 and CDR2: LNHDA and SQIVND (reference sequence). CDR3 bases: TGTGCCAGTAGTCGGGGAGCCCGAGGTCGGAACTATGGCTACACCTTC. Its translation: CASSRGARGRNYGYTF.

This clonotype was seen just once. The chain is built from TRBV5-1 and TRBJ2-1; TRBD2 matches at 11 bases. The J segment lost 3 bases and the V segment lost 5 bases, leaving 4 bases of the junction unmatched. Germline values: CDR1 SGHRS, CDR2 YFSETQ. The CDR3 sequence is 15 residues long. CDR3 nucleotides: TGCGCCAGCAGTGAACTAGCGGGGGTCTACAATGAGCAGTTCTTC. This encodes CASSELAGVYNEQFF.

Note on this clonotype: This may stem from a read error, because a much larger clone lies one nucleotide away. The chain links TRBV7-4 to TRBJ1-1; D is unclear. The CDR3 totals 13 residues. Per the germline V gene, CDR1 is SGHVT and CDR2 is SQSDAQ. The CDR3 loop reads CVSSLQVNTEAFF. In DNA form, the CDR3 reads TGTGTCAGCAGCTTACAAGTGAACACTGAAGCTTTCTTT.

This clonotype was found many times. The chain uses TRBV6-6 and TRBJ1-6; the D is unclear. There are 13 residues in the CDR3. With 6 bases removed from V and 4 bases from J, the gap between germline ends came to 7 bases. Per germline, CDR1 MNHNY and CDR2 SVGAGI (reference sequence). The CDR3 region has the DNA TGTGCCAGCAGGAACACTTATAATTCACCCCTCCACTTT. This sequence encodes CASRNTYNSPLHF.

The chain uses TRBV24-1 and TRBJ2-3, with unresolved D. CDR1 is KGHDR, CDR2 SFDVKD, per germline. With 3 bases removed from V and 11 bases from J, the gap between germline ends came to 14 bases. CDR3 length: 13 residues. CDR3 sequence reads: CATSDENSYGQYF. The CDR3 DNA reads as TGTGCCACCAGTGATGAAAATAGTTATGGGCAGTATTTT.

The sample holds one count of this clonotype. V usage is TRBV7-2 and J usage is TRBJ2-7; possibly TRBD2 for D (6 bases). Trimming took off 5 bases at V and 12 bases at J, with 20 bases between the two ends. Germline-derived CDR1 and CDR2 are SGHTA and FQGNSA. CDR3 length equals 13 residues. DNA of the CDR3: TGTGCCAGCAGCCAATATAAGACTAGTGCTGCGTACTTC. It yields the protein CASSQYKTSAAYF.